This TCR beta chain was recorded in a study of T cell responses to AZD1222 COVID-19 vaccine listed by TCRdb under 2021. Describing the broader study: A total of just over 230 trial participants underwent TCR sequencing, of whom roughly 210 had received two doses of AZD1222 and some 26 had received two doses of the MenACWY control vaccine. Trial participants were enrolled into age subgroups of 18-55, 56-69 and 70-plus years, which contained about 150, 28 and 57 TCR-sequenced participants, respectively.

What the time point label conveys for this sample: about 28 days (+/-7) after the second vaccine dose. AZD1222 recipients with second doses at about 4 weeks or about 12 weeks were pooled, because spike-specific TCR depth and breadth did not differ between schedules. Vaccinee samples were obtained from the UK trials COV001 and COV002, which included a single-blind randomized controlled phase 2/3 trial of AZD1222 (ChAdOx1 nCoV-19) in healthy adults. For TCRbeta chain sequencing, PBMC samples from trial participants were taken at day 0 and at day 28 after the second dose. The CDR3 regions of human TCRbeta chains were analyzed by immunosequencing. The paper's data handling went like this. TCRs in the repertoires were compared against a reference library of SARS-CoV-2-specific TCRs that had been generated with the MIRA antigen-specificity platform. Breadth meant the fraction of unique TCRs that were SARS-CoV-2-associated, whereas depth meant the fraction of total T cells that were SARS-CoV-2-associated. Using the MIRA data, each spike-specific TCR was assigned both to the spike region to which the TCR was reactive and to a CD4 or CD8 class. Log10-transformed breadth and depth values were compared by one-way ANOVA with Sidak's multiple comparisons tests. The source is immuneACCESS, and TCRdb retained only in-frame sequences with V and J called. Part of the clones is not carried over; for the studies checked, unresolved V genes explain less than half of this, and the remainder is unexplained. The DNA was the basis for D and trimming; V, J and clone size are from that table. The sample table records more than 85,000 clones; 89% of these occur just once. The ten largest clones take up approximately 40% of the sample.

This clone turned up a few times. It has no known antigen specificity. Per-base quality was not reported, and no clone a single base away is much larger than it. Broader findings and caveats from the paper: Because no day 14 peak-response samples were available, repertoires were characterized only after the peak T cell response. CD4 TCRs associated with the vaccine covered the entire spike protein, and the dominant responses were in regions 160-218 and 743-854. The 56-69-year group was small, and its depth increase did not reach significance, likely because of low power. Participants were mostly white British and included more females than males, and it was suggested by the authors that clonal diversity may have been underestimated. After two AZD1222 doses, spike-specific TCR breadth and depth were significantly higher than at day 0 and than in MenACWY recipients. Reportedly, close to half of the unique spike-specific TCRs recognized epitopes lying outside the regions that are mutated in the B.1.351 and B.1.1.7 variants. Conclusions about previously exposed vaccinees were limited because only 5 or 6 AZD1222 recipients were SARS-CoV-2 seropositive at baseline.

The specimen comprised peripheral blood, sampled 28 days after the second AZD1222 dose. This TCR came from an adult who received the AZD1222 COVID-19 vaccine.

The nucleotides read TGTGCCAGCAGCCCAAGAAACAGGCTTGTCACCTCCTACGAGCAGTACTTC. Translation gives CASSPRNRLVTSYEQYF. The rearrangement combines TRBV9 with TRBJ2-7, with TRBD1 perhaps the D gene, on 5 matching bases. The CDR3 covers 17 residues, taking in both the cysteine and the phenylalanine. CDR3 DNA is the only sequence kept; it has 51 bases, read in frame from the first base. The germline V gene provides CDR1 SGDLS and CDR2 YYNGEE. Relative to germline, V is 4 bases shorter and J is 0 bases shorter, with 20 bases between their ends.